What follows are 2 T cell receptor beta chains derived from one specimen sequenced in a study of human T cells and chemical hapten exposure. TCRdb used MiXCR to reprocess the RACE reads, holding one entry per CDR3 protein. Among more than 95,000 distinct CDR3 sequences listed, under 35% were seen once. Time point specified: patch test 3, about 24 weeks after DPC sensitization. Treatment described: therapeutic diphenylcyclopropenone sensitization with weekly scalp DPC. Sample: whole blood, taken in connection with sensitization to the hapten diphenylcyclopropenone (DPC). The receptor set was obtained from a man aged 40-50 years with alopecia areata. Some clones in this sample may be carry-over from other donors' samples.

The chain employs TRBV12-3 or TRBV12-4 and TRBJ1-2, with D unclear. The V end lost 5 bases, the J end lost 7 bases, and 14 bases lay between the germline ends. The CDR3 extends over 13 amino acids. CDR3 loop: CASSKTDPGGYTF. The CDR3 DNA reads TGTGCCAGCAGTAAGACGGACCCAGGTGGCTACACCTTC.

The CDR3 DNA is TGTGCCAGCAGCTTAGCGGATTACGAGCAGTACTTC. Translated: CASSLADYEQYF. The V and J genes are TRBV7-2 and TRBJ2-7; no clear D. Germline loops: CDR1 SGHTA, CDR2 FQGNSA. The CDR3 is 12 residues long. Trimming shortened V by 0 bases and J by 4 bases, and 4 bases separated the two germline ends.